The 7 T cell receptor beta chains reported below all come from one sample, sequenced in a study of T-cell reconstitution after alpha-beta-depleted transplantation in children. Unique molecular identifiers featured in how the TCRbeta library was prepared. One entry per CDR3 protein results from TCRdb running MiXCR on the PCR reads. The repertoire holds approximately 230,000 distinct CDR3 sequences, about 26% seen once, with roughly 2.5% in the top ten. The sample consisted of PBMCs, taken before TCRalphabeta/CD19-depleted stem cell transplant. The receptor source for this set is a girl aged 2 to 10 with Fanconi anemia, due to receive a stem cell transplant.

This clonotype came up a few times. The chain couples TRBV7-2 to TRBJ1-3, with D hard to call. Germline CDR1 is SGHTA and CDR2 is FQGNSA. V was trimmed by 1 base and J by 7 bases, leaving 11 bases between them. There are 14 residues in the CDR3. This chain's CDR3 is CASSLDSNRNTIYF. CDR3 DNA sequence: TGTGCCAGCAGCTTAGATTCGAATCGGAACACCATATATTTT.

The chain employs TRBV3-1 and TRBJ2-1; possibly TRBD1 for D (5 bases). Per germline, CDR1 LGHDT and CDR2 YNNKEL (reference sequence). The CDR3 contains 16 residues. The ends were cut back, 4 bases at V and 1 base at J, with 14 bases in the middle. The CDR3: CASSRKGVQSYNEQFF. Here the CDR3 DNA reads TGTGCCAGCAGCCGAAAAGGGGTTCAGTCCTACAATGAGCAGTTCTTC.

This clonotype was seen a handful of times. The chain joins TRBV6-5 to TRBJ2-5; D is possibly TRBD1 or TRBD2 (6 bases each). CDR1 and CDR2 from the germline V gene are MNHEY and SVGAGI. Trimming removed 2 bases at V and 4 bases at J, with 11 bases between. The CDR3 is made up of 14 amino acids. The CDR3 DNA reads TGTGCCAGCAGTTACGGCGAGGGGGGAGAGACCCAGTACTTC. Translated: CASSYGEGGETQYF.

The chain combines TRBV10-2 with TRBJ2-1, with TRBD2 matching 10 bases. The CDR3 spans 17 residues. CDR1 and CDR2 (germline): WSHSY, SAAADI. V shed 6 bases, J shed 1 base, and the junction held 9 bases outside the gene matches. CDR3 region: CASREAGGRKSYNEQFF. In nucleotides, the CDR3 is TGCGCCAGCAGAGAAGCGGGGGGGCGTAAGTCCTACAATGAGCAGTTCTTC.

A few counts support this clonotype. CDR3: CSASRLVVGEQYF. In DNA form, the CDR3 reads TGCAGTGCTAGCCGACTAGTTGTTGGCGAGCAGTACTTC. V gene TRBV20-1 combines with J gene TRBJ2-7, with a tentative D call TRBD2 (6 bases). Trimming removed 3 bases from V and 6 bases from J, with 15 bases in between. CDR1 is DFQATT, CDR2 SNEGSKA, per germline (reference sequence). This CDR3 comprises 13 residues.

This clonotype has a count of ten or more. CDR3 DNA: TGTGCCAGCAGCTCGAACGCCGACACGACGACACAGTACTTC. Translated, it gives CASSSNADTTTQYF. The chain joins TRBV6-1 to TRBJ2-4; no definite D call. The CDR3 is 14 residues long. In germline, CDR1 is MNHNS, CDR2 SASEGT. V was shortened by 6 bases and J by 13 bases, with 22 bases between the two germline ends.

This clonotype was counted many times. The CDR3 here is CSVDTGASEKLFF. CDR3 in DNA: TGCAGCGTTGATACAGGGGCTAGTGAAAAACTGTTTTTT. J is TRBJ1-4 and V is TRBV29-1, with 7 nucleotides matching TRBD1. The CDR3 is 13 amino acids. J gave up 7 bases and V 3 bases, and 5 bases lay outside the gene matches. The germline V gene encodes CDR1 SQVTM and CDR2 ANQGSEA.